Following are 15 T cell receptor beta chains from one sample sequenced in a study of CD8+ T cells in alopecia areata. The sample's treatment: oral pan-JAK inhibitor, 5-10 mg twice daily. Reverse transcription of extracted RNA yielded cDNA, which provided the sequencing template. TCRdb's copy holds only in-frame clones and misses some; the assay was immunoSEQ multiplex PCR. The table shows about 140,000 clones, with around 86% occurring only once. Sequenced material: CD8+ T cells sorted from blood, taken at week 4, from a patient treated with tofacitinib. These receptors were obtained from a human donor with alopecia areata.

The J gene is TRBJ1-4, the V gene TRBV27; a possible D gene is TRBD1 (6 bases). Per the germline V gene, CDR1 is MNHEY and CDR2 is SMNVEV (reference sequence). There are 16 residues in the CDR3. Trimming took 5 bases from V and 4 from J, leaving 17 bases between them. The CDR3 DNA sequence: TGTGCCAGCAGTCCACGGGCGTCAGGGGATAATGAAAAACTGTTTTTT. It codes for CASSPRASGDNEKLFF.

The V gene is TRBV12-5, the J gene TRBJ2-5; TRBD2 matches at 7 bases. This CDR3 is 16 amino acids long. Germline loops: CDR1 LGHNT, CDR2 FRNRAP. The V segment lost 0 bases and the J segment 9 bases; nucleotides outside the gene matches: 13. CDR3 protein: CASGLVGAGTLEAQYF. DNA of the CDR3: TGTGCTAGTGGTTTGGTCGGAGCGGGGACCCTTGAGGCCCAGTACTTC.

The genes are TRBV14 and TRBJ2-1; the D is unclear. The CDR3 loop spans 14 amino acids. Trimming shortened V by 1 base and J by 5 bases, and 9 bases separated the two germline ends. CDR1 and CDR2 (germline): SGHDN, FVKESK. CDR3 protein: CASSQVDLDNEQFF. The CDR3 DNA reads TGTGCCAGCAGCCAAGTTGATTTGGACAATGAGCAGTTCTTC.

The chain links TRBV7-2 to TRBJ2-7; 10 bases are shared with TRBD1. From germline, CDR1 is SGHTA and CDR2 FQGNSA. Unmatched junction bases numbered 2, after V lost 3 bases and J lost 3 bases. The CDR3 loop spans 14 amino acids. The chain's CDR3 is CASSLTGGYYEQYF. The CDR3 DNA follows: TGTGCCAGCAGCTTGACAGGGGGCTACTACGAGCAGTACTTC.

This clone was detected only a few times. The chain couples TRBV4-1 to TRBJ2-1, with D possibly being TRBD1 (6 bases). Trimming cost V 3 bases and J 7 bases, with 16 bases left between them. Germline-derived CDR1 and CDR2 are MGHRA and YSYEKL. The CDR3 has 15 amino acids. The CDR3 here is CASSHRLQGLNEQFF. CDR3 nucleotide sequence: TGCGCCAGCAGCCATCGCTTACAGGGCCTGAATGAGCAGTTCTTC.

The chain uses TRBV5-1 and TRBJ2-7, with 7 bases matching TRBD1. This CDR3 spans 17 amino acids. The germline V gene has CDR1 SGHRS and CDR2 YFSETQ. J gave up 5 bases and V 4 bases, and 18 bases lay outside the gene matches. For the CDR3, the DNA is TGCGCCAGCAGCCCGGGCGTTTTCGGGACAGAATCTGACGAGCAGTACTTC. This sequence encodes CASSPGVFGTESDEQYF.

V is TRBV29-1 and J is TRBJ2-1; D not resolved. V gave up 5 bases and J gave up 4 bases, with 24 bases separating them. The CDR3 is 17 amino acids. Germline V gives CDR1 SQVTM, CDR2 ANQGSEA. The CDR3 loop reads CSVLLSIGVIIYNEQFF. The CDR3 nucleotides read TGCAGCGTTCTTCTAAGTATTGGCGTGATAATATACAATGAGCAGTTCTTC.

V gene TRBV27 combines with J gene TRBJ1-2, with a tentative D call TRBD1 (5 bases). Trimming removed 4 bases at V and 8 bases at J, with 14 bases between. The CDR3 has 13 amino acids. Looked up from germline, CDR1 is MNHEY and CDR2 is SMNVEV (reference sequence). CDR3 DNA sequence: TGTGCCAGCAGTTCTCAGGGTTATGGAGGCTACACCTTC. Translated, it gives CASSSQGYGGYTF.

The chain carries TRBV4-1 and TRBJ1-1; D remains ambiguous. V lost 4 bases and J 7 bases, leaving 13 bases between the germline ends. The CDR3 has 13 residues. The germline V gene has CDR1 MGHRA and CDR2 YSYEKL. CDR3 sequence reads: CASSPPAANEAFF. CDR3 sequence (DNA): TGCGCCAGCAGCCCTCCCGCGGCGAATGAAGCTTTCTTT.

CDR3: CASSRNTGELFF. CDR3 coding DNA: TGTGCCAGCAGTCGGAATACCGGGGAGCTGTTTTTT. This chain links TRBV27 with TRBJ2-2, with D uncertain. The ends were cut back, 5 bases at V and 5 bases at J, with 6 bases in the middle. Germline loops: CDR1 MNHEY, CDR2 SMNVEV (reference sequence). CDR3 length equals 12 residues.

This rearrangement joins TRBV29-1 to TRBJ2-1, with a tentative D call TRBD2 (5 bases). The V gene's germline CDR1 is SQVTM and CDR2 ANQGSEA. Trimming cost V 0 bases and J 0 bases, with 12 bases left between them. The CDR3 runs 16 residues. The CDR3 bases are TGCAGCGTTGAAGATCCTAGCCGATCCTCCTACAATGAGCAGTTCTTC. Amino acid sequence: CSVEDPSRSSYNEQFF.

The chain carries TRBV29-1 and TRBJ2-3, with D uncertain. The CDR3 contains 15 residues. The V gene lost 1 base and the J gene lost 4 bases, with 15 bases spanning the gap. Germline CDR1 and CDR2: SQVTM and ANQGSEA. The CDR3 sequence is CSVEGTKTLSDTQYF. DNA of the CDR3: TGCAGCGTTGAAGGGACCAAGACACTTTCAGATACGCAGTATTTT.

The genes are TRBV25-1 and TRBJ2-3; weak D call: TRBD1 (6 bases). CDR1 and CDR2 (germline): MGHDK, SYGVNS. V lost 8 bases and J 5 bases, leaving 14 bases between the germline ends. The CDR3 is 13 residues long. The CDR3 sequence: CASGHVGQDTQYF. The CDR3 coding sequence is TGTGCCAGCGGCCACGTGGGACAAGATACGCAGTATTTT.

The table lists this clone with a few counts. CDR3 in DNA: TGCAGCGTCGACAGGGAGAGCACCGGGGAGCTGTTTTTT. Translated, it gives CSVDRESTGELFF. The chain uses TRBV29-1 and TRBJ2-2, with 7 bases aligning to TRBD1. Germline V gene data show CDR1 as SQVTM and CDR2 as ANQGSEA. V shed 6 bases, J shed 4 bases, and the junction held 5 bases outside the gene matches. The CDR3 consists of 13 residues.

The chain carries TRBV29-1 and TRBJ2-7, with D perhaps TRBD1 or TRBD2 (5 bases each). Germline V CDR1 and CDR2: SQVTM, ANQGSEA. The CDR3 is 12 residues long. Trimming cost V 3 bases and J 3 bases, with 9 bases left between them. The CDR3 sequence is CSVEGPSYEQYF. The CDR3 DNA is TGCAGCGTTGAGGGACCGAGCTACGAGCAGTACTTC.